The rows below give T cell receptor beta chains drawn from one sample of a study of shared clonotypes between healthy human individuals. Method: immunoSEQ multiplex PCR; TCRdb's copy keeps in-frame clones and lacks some. Here the sample spans approximately 2,200,000 clones, 93% being singletons. The specimen sequenced was naive CD8+ T cells from PBMCs. These receptors originate from a man aged 18 to 30 in good health. Some clones in this sample may be carry-over from other donors' samples. CDR3s include the opening cysteine and the closing phenylalanine or tryptophan. The order of the fields is D gene, J gene, clone size, V gene, CDR3 DNA, CDR3 protein. A D gene is named only where the DNA matches it firmly. Some rows mark clone size as missing; the rest say once, few, many or name a class of expanded clone.

D gene: TRBD2; J gene: TRBJ2-5; clone size: -; V gene: TRBV27; CDR3 DNA: TGTGCCAGCTCCATTAGAGGGCTAGCGGGAGGGTCGGGAGAGACCCAGTACTTC; CDR3 protein: CASSIRGLAGGSGETQYF
D gene: TRBD2; J gene: TRBJ2-1; clone size: -; V gene: TRBV4-3; CDR3 DNA: TGCGCCAGCAGCCAAGATGGTGCGGGAGGGAGCTACAATGAGCAGTTCTTC; CDR3 protein: CASSQDGAGGSYNEQFF
D gene: TRBD2; J gene: TRBJ2-1; clone size: -; V gene: TRBV29-1; CDR3 DNA: TGCAGCCCCCCTCGGGGGAGGGCCGGGAATGAGCAGTTCTTC; CDR3 protein: CSPPRGRAGNEQFF
D gene: TRBD1; J gene: TRBJ2-7; clone size: -; V gene: TRBV7-9; CDR3 DNA: TGTGCCAGCAGCTCACAGGGGGTAGGGTACGAGCAGTACTTC; CDR3 protein: CASSSQGVGYEQYF
D gene: -; J gene: TRBJ2-7; clone size: once; V gene: TRBV7-2; CDR3 DNA: TGTGCCAGCAGCGGAGGGGGGGATCCCATTGTCACCTACGAGCAGTACTTC; CDR3 protein: CASSGGGDPIVTYEQYF
D gene: -; J gene: TRBJ1-1; clone size: -; V gene: TRBV15; CDR3 DNA: TGTGCCACCAGCAACAGGGCGGGAGTGGACACTGAAGCTTTCTTT; CDR3 protein: CATSNRAGVDTEAFF
D gene: -; J gene: TRBJ1-1; clone size: -; V gene: TRBV7-9; CDR3 DNA: TGTGCCAGCAGCCGACAGAACACTGAAGCTTTCTTT; CDR3 protein: CASSRQNTEAFF
D gene: TRBD1; J gene: TRBJ2-7; clone size: -; V gene: TRBV6-5; CDR3 DNA: TGTGCCAGCAGTCGGACAGGGACCTACGAGCAGTACTTC; CDR3 protein: CASSRTGTYEQYF
D gene: -; J gene: TRBJ2-4; clone size: -; V gene: TRBV28; CDR3 DNA: TGTGCCAGCAGTCCTCGGGTTCTGGTAGCCAAAAACATTCAGTACTTC; CDR3 protein: CASSPRVLVAKNIQYF
D gene: -; J gene: TRBJ2-7; clone size: -; V gene: TRBV7-3; CDR3 DNA: TGTGCCAGCAGCTTATATCGGGCGGAACCATACGAGCAGTACTTC; CDR3 protein: CASSLYRAEPYEQYF
D gene: TRBD1; J gene: TRBJ2-7; clone size: -; V gene: TRBV27; CDR3 DNA: TGTGCCAGCAGCCGGTACCGACAGGGGGCGACCGAGCAGTACTTC; CDR3 protein: CASSRYRQGATEQYF
D gene: -; J gene: TRBJ1-1; clone size: -; V gene: TRBV2; CDR3 DNA: TGTGCCAGCGTGGGACCTAACACTGAAGCTTTCTTT; CDR3 protein: CASVGPNTEAFF
D gene: -; J gene: TRBJ1-1; clone size: -; V gene: TRBV27; CDR3 DNA: TGTGCCAGCAGTTTATCTGGACGGTGGGTGAACACTGAAGCTTTCTTT; CDR3 protein: CASSLSGRWVNTEAFF
D gene: -; J gene: TRBJ2-4; clone size: -; V gene: TRBV5-6; CDR3 DNA: TGTGCCAGCAGCCAACAAATAGCCAAAAACATTCAGTACTTC; CDR3 protein: CASSQQIAKNIQYF
D gene: TRBD2; J gene: TRBJ2-3; clone size: -; V gene: TRBV27; CDR3 DNA: TGTGCCAGCAGAGATCGCGGGAGTCGGCCCGATACGCAGTATTTT; CDR3 protein: CASRDRGSRPDTQYF
D gene: -; J gene: TRBJ2-7; clone size: -; V gene: TRBV11-2; CDR3 DNA: TGTGCCAGCAGCTCGGCATTGAGCTCCTACGAGCAGTACTTC; CDR3 protein: CASSSALSSYEQYF
D gene: -; J gene: TRBJ1-5; clone size: -; V gene: TRBV11-2; CDR3 DNA: TGTGCCAGCAGCTTAGATCCGGGGCAGCCCCAGCATTTT; CDR3 protein: CASSLDPGQPQHF
D gene: -; J gene: TRBJ2-1; clone size: -; V gene: TRBV7-8; CDR3 DNA: TGTGCCAGCAGCTTAGCGGGAGTTTCCTACAATGAGCAGTTCTTC; CDR3 protein: CASSLAGVSYNEQFF
D gene: -; J gene: TRBJ2-2; clone size: -; V gene: TRBV10-3; CDR3 DNA: TGTGCCATCAGTGAGTCCTCCGGGGAGCTGTTTTTT; CDR3 protein: CAISESSGELFF
D gene: TRBD1; J gene: TRBJ1-2; clone size: -; V gene: TRBV27; CDR3 DNA: TGTGCCAGCAGTCCTTTCTCGACAGGGGGGGAGGACACCTTC; CDR3 protein: CASSPFSTGGEDTF
D gene: -; J gene: TRBJ2-1; clone size: -; V gene: TRBV28; CDR3 DNA: TGTGCCAGCAGTTCCAGAAGTATTGGGGGGAACAATGAGCAGTTCTTC; CDR3 protein: CASSSRSIGGNNEQFF
D gene: -; J gene: TRBJ2-3; clone size: -; V gene: TRBV19; CDR3 DNA: TGTGCCAGTAGTGGACGCACAGATACGCAGTATTTT; CDR3 protein: CASSGRTDTQYF
D gene: -; J gene: TRBJ2-1; clone size: -; V gene: TRBV27; CDR3 DNA: TGTGCCAGCAGTTTAGTTCAGCGGCCCTACAATGAGCAGTTCTTC; CDR3 protein: CASSLVQRPYNEQFF
D gene: TRBD1; J gene: TRBJ2-1; clone size: -; V gene: TRBV27; CDR3 DNA: TGTGCCATCGCGGACAGGTATAACAATGAGCAGTTCTTC; CDR3 protein: CAIADRYNNEQFF
D gene: -; J gene: TRBJ2-1; clone size: -; V gene: TRBV27; CDR3 DNA: TGTGCCAGCAGTCCCTCCTCTGGCAGGGGCTATGAGCAGTTCTTC; CDR3 protein: CASSPSSGRGYEQFF
D gene: -; J gene: TRBJ2-2; clone size: once; V gene: TRBV25-1; CDR3 DNA: TGTGCCAGCAGTGCCAGGGGGGCCGGGGAGCTGTTTTTT; CDR3 protein: CASSARGAGELFF
D gene: TRBD2; J gene: TRBJ2-3; clone size: -; V gene: TRBV10-3; CDR3 DNA: TGTGCCATCAGGGATGCTAGCGGGTCCACAGATACGCAGTATTTT; CDR3 protein: CAIRDASGSTDTQYF
D gene: -; J gene: TRBJ1-4; clone size: -; V gene: TRBV2; CDR3 DNA: TGTGCCAGCAGTGAAGGGAAACTGTTTTTT; CDR3 protein: CASSEGKLFF
D gene: -; J gene: TRBJ2-1; clone size: -; V gene: TRBV4-1; CDR3 DNA: TGCGCCAGCAGCCAAGTATCCCAGACCACCTCCTACAATGAGCAGTTCTTC; CDR3 protein: CASSQVSQTTSYNEQFF
D gene: -; J gene: TRBJ2-7; clone size: once; V gene: TRBV7-9; CDR3 DNA: TGTGCCAGCAGCTTAGCGGCCCCGGGGCAATACGAGCAGTACTTC; CDR3 protein: CASSLAAPGQYEQYF
D gene: TRBD2; J gene: TRBJ2-3; clone size: -; V gene: TRBV25-1; CDR3 DNA: TGTGCGACTACTAGCGGAGGAGATACGCAGTATTTT; CDR3 protein: CATTSGGDTQYF
D gene: -; J gene: TRBJ2-7; clone size: -; V gene: TRBV6-1; CDR3 DNA: TGTGCCAGCAGTGAAGACTCGAACTACCAAATATACGAGCAGTACTTC; CDR3 protein: CASSEDSNYQIYEQYF
D gene: -; J gene: TRBJ2-3; clone size: -; V gene: TRBV2; CDR3 DNA: TGTGCCAGCGGAGGAGGGCTCCGGGGAGATACGCAGTATTTT; CDR3 protein: CASGGGLRGDTQYF
D gene: -; J gene: TRBJ2-5; clone size: once; V gene: TRBV6-1; CDR3 DNA: TGTGCCAGCAGTGGGTCTACTAGCTTACGATATCAAGAGACCCAGTACTTC; CDR3 protein: CASSGSTSLRYQETQYF
D gene: TRBD1; J gene: TRBJ1-1; clone size: -; V gene: TRBV28; CDR3 DNA: TGTGCCAGCAGTTTTACGGGGACAGGGGTTCGGAGAGCTTTCTTT; CDR3 protein: CASSFTGTGVRRAFF
D gene: -; J gene: TRBJ1-1; clone size: -; V gene: TRBV6-1; CDR3 DNA: TGTGCCAGCAGTGAAGGCACGAGAATGAACACTGAAGCTTTCTTT; CDR3 protein: CASSEGTRMNTEAFF
D gene: -; J gene: TRBJ2-7; clone size: -; V gene: TRBV19; CDR3 DNA: TGTGCCAGTAGTTTGAACAGCATCCTATTATCCTACGAGCAGTACTTC; CDR3 protein: CASSLNSILLSYEQYF
D gene: -; J gene: TRBJ2-2; clone size: -; V gene: TRBV25-1; CDR3 DNA: TGTGCCAGCAGTGAAGGGGGCAGCACCGGGGAGCTGTTTTTT; CDR3 protein: CASSEGGSTGELFF
D gene: TRBD1; J gene: TRBJ2-1; clone size: -; V gene: TRBV27; CDR3 DNA: TGTGCCAGCAGCACAACCGGGACAGCGAATGAGCAGTTCTTC; CDR3 protein: CASSTTGTANEQFF
D gene: TRBD2; J gene: TRBJ2-7; clone size: -; V gene: TRBV2; CDR3 DNA: TGTGCCAGCAGTGAATCGGGGAGCGGGGGAGGCTACGAGCAGTACTTC; CDR3 protein: CASSESGSGGGYEQYF
D gene: TRBD1; J gene: TRBJ2-3; clone size: -; V gene: TRBV27; CDR3 DNA: TGTGCCAGCAGTGTGACAGGGGAGACAGATACGCAGTATTTT; CDR3 protein: CASSVTGETDTQYF
D gene: TRBD1; J gene: TRBJ1-1; clone size: -; V gene: TRBV28; CDR3 DNA: TGTGCCAGCACCTTCAGGGGGGGACACACTGAAGCTTTCTTT; CDR3 protein: CASTFRGGHTEAFF
D gene: -; J gene: TRBJ1-4; clone size: once; V gene: TRBV4-2; CDR3 DNA: TGTGCCAGCAGCCATATACAGGCTAATGAAAAACTGTTTTTT; CDR3 protein: CASSHIQANEKLFF
D gene: TRBD1; J gene: TRBJ1-1; clone size: -; V gene: TRBV7-2; CDR3 DNA: TGTGCCAGCAGCTTGGACAGGACTGAAGCTTTCTTT; CDR3 protein: CASSLDRTEAFF
D gene: TRBD2; J gene: TRBJ2-3; clone size: -; V gene: TRBV28; CDR3 DNA: TGTGCCAGCAGTTTCCGGCGGGGGGCTGGCACAGATACGCAGTATTTT; CDR3 protein: CASSFRRGAGTDTQYF
D gene: -; J gene: TRBJ2-3; clone size: -; V gene: TRBV11-3; CDR3 DNA: TGTGCCAGCAGCTTAGGCCGGGGCACAGATACGCAGTATTTT; CDR3 protein: CASSLGRGTDTQYF
D gene: -; J gene: TRBJ2-3; clone size: -; V gene: TRBV7-8; CDR3 DNA: TGTGCCAGCAGCCTAGTTTTTTCGGGAGAAGAGGATACGCAGTATTTT; CDR3 protein: CASSLVFSGEEDTQYF
D gene: TRBD2; J gene: TRBJ2-2; clone size: -; V gene: TRBV7-3; CDR3 DNA: TGTGCCAGCAGCTCACTAGCGGGAGCCACCGGGGAGCTGTTTTTT; CDR3 protein: CASSSLAGATGELFF
D gene: -; J gene: TRBJ2-1; clone size: -; V gene: TRBV28; CDR3 DNA: TGTGCCAGCAGTCCTAGACACTTGAGCTCCTACAATGAGCAGTTCTTC; CDR3 protein: CASSPRHLSSYNEQFF
D gene: -; J gene: TRBJ2-7; clone size: once; V gene: TRBV7-9; CDR3 DNA: TGTGCCAGCAGCTTAGTTACTAGTCTCGAGCAGTACTTC; CDR3 protein: CASSLVTSLEQYF
D gene: TRBD2; J gene: TRBJ2-1; clone size: -; V gene: TRBV11-1; CDR3 DNA: TGTGCCAGCAGCTCACCTGTTAGCGGGAGGGCTGGGAATGAGCAGTTCTTC; CDR3 protein: CASSSPVSGRAGNEQFF
D gene: TRBD1; J gene: TRBJ2-1; clone size: once; V gene: TRBV27; CDR3 DNA: TGTGCCAGCAGTTATGGGACAGTATACAATGAGCAGTTCTTC; CDR3 protein: CASSYGTVYNEQFF
D gene: -; J gene: TRBJ2-7; clone size: -; V gene: TRBV2; CDR3 DNA: TGTGCCAGCAGTGACAGGGCTAGATCCAGCTCCTACGAGCAGTACTTC; CDR3 protein: CASSDRARSSSYEQYF
D gene: TRBD2; J gene: TRBJ2-2; clone size: -; V gene: TRBV30; CDR3 DNA: TGTGCCTGGAAGGGGACTAGCGGGAGGGCGATCGGGGAGCTGTTTTTT; CDR3 protein: CAWKGTSGRAIGELFF
D gene: -; J gene: TRBJ1-1; clone size: -; V gene: TRBV5-4; CDR3 DNA: TGTGCCAGCAGCTTTCAGGGGAACACTGAAGCTTTCTTT; CDR3 protein: CASSFQGNTEAFF
D gene: -; J gene: TRBJ1-1; clone size: -; V gene: TRBV7-8; CDR3 DNA: TGTGCCAGCACCCCTCCATTGAACACTGAAGCTTTCTTT; CDR3 protein: CASTPPLNTEAFF
D gene: TRBD1; J gene: TRBJ1-5; clone size: -; V gene: TRBV28; CDR3 DNA: TGTGCCAGCAGATCTCACACGGGACAGAGGGAGCCCCAGCATTTT; CDR3 protein: CASRSHTGQREPQHF
D gene: -; J gene: TRBJ2-2; clone size: -; V gene: TRBV15; CDR3 DNA: TGTGCCACCAGCAGCAAGACGAACACCGGGGAGCTGTTTTTT; CDR3 protein: CATSSKTNTGELFF
D gene: -; J gene: TRBJ2-6; clone size: -; V gene: TRBV27; CDR3 DNA: TGTGCCACCGGCTCTGGGGCCAACGTCCTGACTTTC; CDR3 protein: CATGSGANVLTF
D gene: -; J gene: TRBJ2-7; clone size: -; V gene: TRBV27; CDR3 DNA: TGTGCCAGCAGTCCCAAAGCCCCCCTCTCGCGGGGTTTGATGTGGGAGCAGTACTTC; CDR3 protein: CASSPKAPLSRGLMWEQYF